This TCR beta chain was sequenced for a study of T cell responses to AZD1222 COVID-19 vaccine. Study as a whole: Analysis merged second doses at about 4 or about 12 weeks. Overall study results and limits: Epitopes outside B.1.351 and B.1.1.7 mutated regions reportedly drew nearly half of spike TCRs.

Libraries were prepared by immunoSEQ multiplex PCR; TCRdb keeps only in-frame clonotypes and omits some of them. The data hold approximately 110,000 clones, with more than 75% observed a single time. On this clone: The antigen remains unidentified.

Germline V lookup: CDR1 MGHRA, CDR2 YSYEKL. The CDR3 is made up of 14 amino acids. The V and J ends lost 4 bases and 0 bases respectively, with 7 bases between them. Sequenced material: peripheral blood, taken on day 0 of AZD1222 vaccination. The rearrangement uses TRBV4-1 and TRBJ1-3; no clear D gene. This receptor was taken from an adult in good health. CDR3 sequence: CASSPRGSGNTIYF. As DNA, the CDR3 is TGCGCCAGCAGCCCCCGCGGCTCTGGAAACACCATATATTTT.